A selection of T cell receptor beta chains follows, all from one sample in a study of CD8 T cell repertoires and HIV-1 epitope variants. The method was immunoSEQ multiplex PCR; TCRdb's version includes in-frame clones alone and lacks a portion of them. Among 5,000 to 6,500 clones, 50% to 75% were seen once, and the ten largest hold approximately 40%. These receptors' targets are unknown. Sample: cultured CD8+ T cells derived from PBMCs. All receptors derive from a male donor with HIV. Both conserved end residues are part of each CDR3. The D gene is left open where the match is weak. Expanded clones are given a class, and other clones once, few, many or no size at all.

CASSAIPLAGVNEQFF	TGTGCCAGCAGCGCCATCCCCCTAGCGGGGGTCAATGAGCAGTTCTTC	TRBD2	TRBV9	TRBJ2-1	NA
CASSYTGVLLTF	TGTGCCAGCAGCTACACAGGGGTCCTCCTGACTTTC	TRBD1	TRBV7-9	TRBJ2-6	NA
CANRDSANEKLFF	TGTGCCAACCGGGACAGCGCTAATGAAAAACTGTTTTTT	TRBD1	TRBV10-3	TRBJ1-4	NA
CATRGTGALQIDF	TGTGCCACCAGGGGGACAGGGGCCCTCCAGATAGATTTT	TRBD1	TRBV15	TRBJ1-3	few
CASSLQGGEQFF	TGTGCCAGCAGTCTACAGGGGGGTGAGCAGTTCTTC	TRBD1	TRBV28	TRBJ2-1	NA
CASSSTEDSNQPQHF	TGTGCCAGCAGCTCGACAGAAGATAGCAATCAGCCCCAGCATTTT	NA	TRBV5-4	TRBJ1-5	NA
CASSPIRTPNTGELFF	TGTGCCAGCAGCCCTATTCGGACACCTAACACCGGGGAGCTGTTTTTT	NA	TRBV7-9	TRBJ2-2	NA
CASSQDPVELDYGYTF	TGCGCCAGCAGCCAAGATCCCGTCGAACTCGACTATGGCTACACCTTC	NA	TRBV7-9	TRBJ1-2	once
CASSERRSYNSPLHF	TGTGCCAGCAGTGAAAGGAGAAGCTATAATTCACCCCTCCACTTT	NA	TRBV6-1	TRBJ1-6	NA
CASTGTLYGYTF	TGTGCCAGCACGGGAACTCTCTATGGCTACACCTTC	NA	TRBV28	TRBJ1-2	NA
CASSSSSGGYNEQFF	TGTGCCAGCAGCTCGTCTAGCGGGGGTTACAATGAGCAGTTCTTC	TRBD2	TRBV13	TRBJ2-1	once
CASPTGASGNTIYF	TGTGCCAGCCCTACAGGGGCCTCTGGAAACACCATATATTTT	TRBD1	TRBV27	TRBJ1-3	NA
CASSQVSTNTGELFF	TGCGCCAGCAGCCAGGTCAGCACGAACACCGGGGAGCTGTTTTTT	NA	TRBV4-1	TRBJ2-2	once
CAISESVSGTEAFF	TGTGCCATCAGTGAGTCGGTTTCGGGTACTGAAGCTTTCTTT	NA	TRBV10-3	TRBJ1-1	NA
CASSIAYSGPGNIQYF	TGTGCCAGTTCCATAGCGTACTCAGGGCCTGGAAACATTCAGTACTTC	NA	TRBV19	TRBJ2-4	NA
CASKEKGVLSGNTIYF	TGTGCCAGCAAGGAAAAGGGGGTTCTCTCTGGAAACACCATATATTTT	NA	TRBV2	TRBJ1-3	NA
CVSSLRTGITDTQYF	TGCGTCAGCAGCCTCCGGACAGGGATCACAGATACGCAGTATTTT	TRBD1	TRBV4-3	TRBJ2-3	NA
CASSPRQGSVHGYTF	TGTGCCAGCAGCCCGCGACAGGGTTCCGTACATGGCTACACCTTC	TRBD1	TRBV6-6	TRBJ1-2	once
CASSAEDRAYGSGTGELFF	TGTGCCAGCAGTGCCGAGGACAGGGCATACGGGTCGGGCACCGGGGAGCTGTTTTTT	TRBD1	TRBV9	TRBJ2-2	NA
CASSLVDTGELFF	TGTGCCAGCAGCTTGGTCGACACCGGGGAGCTGTTTTTT	NA	TRBV5-4	TRBJ2-2	NA
CASSYDTGGYGYTF	TGTGCCAGCAGCTACGACACAGGGGGATATGGCTACACCTTC	TRBD1	TRBV6-5	TRBJ1-2	NA
CASSLQGDYEQYF	TGTGCCAGCAGCTTACAGGGGGACTACGAGCAGTACTTC	TRBD1	TRBV5-6	TRBJ2-7	few
CASRDVGTGELFF	TGTGCCAGCAGGGATGTGGGCACCGGGGAGCTGTTTTTT	NA	TRBV11-2	TRBJ2-2	once
CASSAHRDRGTGANVLTF	TGTGCCAGCAGCGCTCACCGGGACAGGGGTACTGGGGCCAACGTCCTGACTTTC	TRBD1	TRBV25-1	TRBJ2-6	NA
CASSGNREANEKLFF	TGTGCCAGCAGTGGAAACAGGGAGGCTAATGAAAAACTGTTTTTT	NA	TRBV27	TRBJ1-4	NA
CASSQSEDSNYGYTF	TGCGCCAGCAGTCAATCGGAGGACAGCAACTATGGCTACACCTTC	NA	TRBV23-1	TRBJ1-2	NA
CASSLVDGAVYNEQFF	TGTGCCAGCAGCTTGGTGGACGGAGCGGTGTACAATGAGCAGTTCTTC	NA	TRBV5-8	TRBJ2-1	NA
CASSLGSGTVETQYF	TGTGCCAGCAGCTTAGGTAGCGGGACGGTCGAGACCCAGTACTTC	TRBD2	TRBV7-2	TRBJ2-5	NA
CSVEVEGQGSNEQYF	TGCAGCGTTGAAGTTGAGGGACAGGGGTCGAACGAGCAGTACTTC	TRBD1	TRBV29-1	TRBJ2-7	NA
CASSLEGTDTQYF	TGTGCTAGCAGCTTAGAAGGCACAGATACGCAGTATTTT	NA	TRBV7-7	TRBJ2-3	NA
CASSPDRGPGEQYF	TGTGCCAGCAGCCCCGACAGGGGGCCGGGTGAGCAGTACTTC	TRBD1	TRBV7-6	TRBJ2-7	once
CASSPLGGSTTDTQYF	TGTGCCAGCTCACCACTAGGGGGCAGTACCACAGATACGCAGTATTTT	TRBD1	TRBV18	TRBJ2-3	medium-sized
CASSRTGSGELFF	TGTGCCAGCAGCCGAACAGGGTCCGGGGAGCTGTTTTTT	NA	TRBV7-3	TRBJ2-2	few
CASSLGGGNTYEQYF	TGTGCCAGCAGCTTAGGTGGCGGGAACACCTACGAGCAGTACTTC	NA	TRBV7-6	TRBJ2-7	NA
CASSVGTVNTEAFF	TGTGCCAGCAGCGTAGGGACAGTGAACACTGAAGCTTTCTTT	TRBD1	TRBV28	TRBJ1-1	NA
CASSRITGTWGNEQFF	TGTGCCAGCAGCAGAATCACCGGGACATGGGGTAATGAGCAGTTCTTC	NA	TRBV5-5	TRBJ2-1	NA
CASSFAAVWGDEQFF	TGTGCCAGCAGTTTCGCCGCCGTATGGGGGGATGAGCAGTTCTTC	NA	TRBV28	TRBJ2-1	NA